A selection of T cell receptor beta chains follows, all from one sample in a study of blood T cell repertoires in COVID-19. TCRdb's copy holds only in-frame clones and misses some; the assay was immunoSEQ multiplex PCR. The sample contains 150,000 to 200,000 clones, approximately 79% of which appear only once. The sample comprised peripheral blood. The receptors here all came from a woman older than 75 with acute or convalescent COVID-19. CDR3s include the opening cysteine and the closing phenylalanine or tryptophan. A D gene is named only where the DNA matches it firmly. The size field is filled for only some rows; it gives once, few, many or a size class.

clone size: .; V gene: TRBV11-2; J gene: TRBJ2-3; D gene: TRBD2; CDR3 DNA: TGTGCCAGCAGCTTAGGGGCTAGCGGGAAGACAGATACGCAGTATTTT; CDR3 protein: CASSLGASGKTDTQYF
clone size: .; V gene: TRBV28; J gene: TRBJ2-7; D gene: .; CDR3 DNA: TGTGCCAGCAGTTTGAGCCCAGGGGCGAGGTACGAGCAGTACTTC; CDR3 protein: CASSLSPGARYEQYF
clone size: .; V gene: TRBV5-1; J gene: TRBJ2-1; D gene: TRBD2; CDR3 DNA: TGCGCCAGCAGCTTGGGGGGGACTAGTTATTACGATGAGCAGTTCTTC; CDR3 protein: CASSLGGTSYYDEQFF
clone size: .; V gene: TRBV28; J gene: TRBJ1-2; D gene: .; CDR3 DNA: TGTGCCAGCAGTTTTTTCCCGCGGGGGGCGGCGGGCTACACCTTC; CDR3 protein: CASSFFPRGAAGYTF
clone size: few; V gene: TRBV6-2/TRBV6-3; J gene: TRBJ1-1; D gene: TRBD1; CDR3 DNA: TGTGCCAGCAGTCGACAGGGTAACGCTGAAGCTTTCTTT; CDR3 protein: CASSRQGNAEAFF
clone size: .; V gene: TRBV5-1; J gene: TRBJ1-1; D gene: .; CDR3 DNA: TGCGCCAGCAGCTTGGGTCTTCGGAGGAACACTGAAGCTTTCTTT; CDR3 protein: CASSLGLRRNTEAFF
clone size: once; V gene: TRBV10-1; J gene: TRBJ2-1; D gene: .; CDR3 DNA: TGCGCCAGCATGAGAGACGCAGGAAGCTCCTACAATGAGCAGTTCTTC; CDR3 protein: CASMRDAGSSYNEQFF
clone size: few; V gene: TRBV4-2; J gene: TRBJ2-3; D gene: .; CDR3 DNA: TGTGCCAGCAGCCAAGACAAGGCGGGGATCTCCACAGATACGCAGTATTTT; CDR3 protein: CASSQDKAGISTDTQYF
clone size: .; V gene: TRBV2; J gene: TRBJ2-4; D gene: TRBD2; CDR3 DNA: TGTGCCAGCACCCTAGGGACTAGCGCTCGTATTCAGTACTTC; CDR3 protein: CASTLGTSARIQYF
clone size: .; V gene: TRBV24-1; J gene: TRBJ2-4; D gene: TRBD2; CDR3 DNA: TGTGCCACCAGTGAGGGAAGCGGGGTCCAAAACATTCAGTACTTC; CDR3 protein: CATSEGSGVQNIQYF
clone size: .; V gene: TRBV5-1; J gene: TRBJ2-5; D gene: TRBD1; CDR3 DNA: TGCGCCAGCAGCTTGGACAGGGGCCGGGAGACCCAGTACTTC; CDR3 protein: CASSLDRGRETQYF
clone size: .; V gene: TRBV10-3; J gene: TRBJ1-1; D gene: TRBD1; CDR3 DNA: TGTGCCATCAGGGGACAGGGGACCACTGAAGCTTTCTTT; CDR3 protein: CAIRGQGTTEAFF
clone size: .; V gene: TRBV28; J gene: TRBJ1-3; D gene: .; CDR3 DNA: TGTGCCAGCAGAATCGGAGCCTCTGGAAACACCATATATTTT; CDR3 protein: CASRIGASGNTIYF
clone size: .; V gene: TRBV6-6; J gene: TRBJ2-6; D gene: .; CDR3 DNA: TGTGCCAGCAGTCTACACCACCCGTCCAATGGGGCCAACGTCCTGACTTTC; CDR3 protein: CASSLHHPSNGANVLTF
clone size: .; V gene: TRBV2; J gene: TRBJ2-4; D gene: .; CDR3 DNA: TGTGCCAGCCAAGTGGCAGACATCTTAAAATGGAACATTCAGTACTTC; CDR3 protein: CASQVADILKWNIQYF
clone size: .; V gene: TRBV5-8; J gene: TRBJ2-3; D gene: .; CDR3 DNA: TGTGCCAGCAGCTTGGCCATCGTTGGGGGGACCACAGATACGCAGTATTTT; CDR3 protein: CASSLAIVGGTTDTQYF
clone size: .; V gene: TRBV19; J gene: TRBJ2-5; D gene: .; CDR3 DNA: TGTGCCAGTAGCAAAGAGAGAGGGGAGACCCAGTACTTC; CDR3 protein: CASSKERGETQYF
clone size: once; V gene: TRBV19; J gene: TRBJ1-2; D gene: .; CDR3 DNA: TGTGCCAGTAGGCCGGGATCTAACTATGGCTACACCTTC; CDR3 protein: CASRPGSNYGYTF
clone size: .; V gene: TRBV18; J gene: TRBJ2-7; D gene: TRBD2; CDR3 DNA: TGTGCCAGCTCACCGGGACTAGCGGGGGTTTTAGCCTACGAGCAGTACTTC; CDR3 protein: CASSPGLAGVLAYEQYF
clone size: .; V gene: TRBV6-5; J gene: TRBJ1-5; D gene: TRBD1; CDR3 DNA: TGTGCCAGCCGACAGGGTAGCAATCAGCCCCAGCATTTT; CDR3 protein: CASRQGSNQPQHF
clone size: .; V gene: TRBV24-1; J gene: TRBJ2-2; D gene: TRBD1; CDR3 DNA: TGTGCCACCAGTGATTTGCCGGGACAGGGTAACACCGGGGAGCTGTTTTTT; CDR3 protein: CATSDLPGQGNTGELFF
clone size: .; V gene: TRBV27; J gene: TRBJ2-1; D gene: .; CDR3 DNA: TGTGCCAGCAGTTTACGGATCGCCGGGACTCTTCCCGGGGAGCAGTTCTTC; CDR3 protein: CASSLRIAGTLPGEQFF
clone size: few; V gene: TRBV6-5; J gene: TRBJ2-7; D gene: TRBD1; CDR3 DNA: TGTGCCAGCAGTTACTCGTGGGACAGCCGGTGGGAGCAGTACTTC; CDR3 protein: CASSYSWDSRWEQYF
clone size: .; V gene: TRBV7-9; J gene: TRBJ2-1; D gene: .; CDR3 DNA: TGTGCCAGCAGCTTAGAATGGAGAGGAAATGAGCAGTTCTTC; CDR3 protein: CASSLEWRGNEQFF